Each of the 5 T cell receptor beta chains below was sequenced from the same sample in a study of CD4+ T cells in melanoma. TCRdb's copy holds only in-frame clones and misses some; the assay was immunoSEQ multiplex PCR. The sample shows 15,000 to 20,000 clones, about 83% of them seen only once. The sequenced material came from cells from a culture (not recorded whether cultured in vitro). The source is a human donor with melanoma.

This sequence joins TRBV5-1 and TRBJ2-7; D may be TRBD1 or TRBD2 (5 bases each). Germline V lookup: CDR1 SGHRS, CDR2 YFSETQ. This CDR3 has 17 residues. Trimming stripped 0 bases from V and 0 bases from J, with 16 bases between. CDR3 loop: CASSLAEGRGNSYEQYF. CDR3 DNA: TGCGCCAGCAGCTTGGCCGAGGGTAGGGGAAACTCCTACGAGCAGTACTTC.

The CDR3 nucleotides read TGTGCCAGCAGCCCCGACCAGCCGCCTGGGAGTGAGCAGTTCTTC. It yields the protein CASSPDQPPGSEQFF. The J gene is TRBJ2-1, the V gene TRBV7-6; D perhaps matches TRBD2 (5 bases). The V end was cut by 5 bases, the J end by 9 bases, with 20 bases between. The CDR3 covers 15 residues. CDR1 and CDR2 from the germline V gene are SGHVS and FNYEAQ.

This chain connects TRBV5-1 to TRBJ1-1; weak D call: TRBD1 (6 bases). The germline gives CDR1 SGHRS, CDR2 YFSETQ. The CDR3 is 15 amino acids. V was shortened by 2 bases and J by 4 bases, with 15 bases between the two germline ends. This CDR3 is CASSFGGAQSTEAFF. The CDR3 DNA reads as TGCGCCAGCAGCTTCGGGGGGGCGCAGAGCACTGAAGCTTTCTTT.

The V call is TRBV2, the J call TRBJ1-1, with D possibly being TRBD1 (5 bases). This CDR3 has 16 residues. CDR1 SNHLY and CDR2 FYNNEI come from the germline V gene. Trimming pared 6 bases from V and 0 bases from J, leaving 17 bases between. CDR3 sequence reads: CASRRGGITMNTEAFF. The CDR3 nucleotides are TGTGCCAGCAGAAGGGGAGGGATAACTATGAACACTGAAGCTTTCTTT. The variable domain in full, with the rest retrieved from reference TRBV2 and TRBJ1-1, is EPEVTQTPSHQVTQMGQEVILRCVPISNHLYFYWYRQILGQKVEFLVSFYNNEISEKSEIFDDQFSVERPDGSNFTLKIRSTKLEDSAMYFCASRRGGITMNTEAFFGQGTRLTVV.

The chain has TRBV5-1 and TRBJ2-5, with TRBD2 identical over 13 bases. Germline assignment: CDR1 SGHRS and CDR2 YFSETQ. This CDR3 is built from 15 residues. J gave up 2 bases and V 7 bases, and 5 bases lay outside the gene matches. CDR3 sequence (DNA): TGCGCCAGCGCGGGACTAGCGGGGACTCAAGAGACCCAGTACTTC. Its protein is CASAGLAGTQETQYF.